These 17 T cell receptor beta chains originate from one sample sequenced in a study of OX40 agonist ivuxolimab in advanced cancers. The repertoire was sequenced with immunoSEQ multiplex PCR; TCRdb's copy has only in-frame clones and lacks some. The data show 57,000 or so clones, around 85% seen once. The sample here was CD4+ or CD8+ T cells sorted from blood, taken in a trial of the OX40 agonist ivuxolimab. The receptors come from an adult with an advanced solid tumor such as melanoma, head and neck, liver or kidney cancer.

This clone was found once. This chain joins TRBV15 and TRBJ1-1; D may be TRBD1 (5 bases). From germline, CDR1 is LNHNV and CDR2 YYDKDF (reference sequence). The CDR3 is 16 residues long. V gave up 1 base and J gave up 3 bases, with 15 bases separating them. CDR3 in amino acids: CATSRVRGLGDTEAFF. The CDR3, as DNA: TGTGCCACCAGCAGAGTAAGGGGTTTGGGGGACACTGAAGCTTTCTTT. Complete variable domain (other parts from reference TRBV15 and TRBJ1-1): DAMVIQNPRYQVTQFGKPVTLSCSQTLNHNVMYWYQQKSSQAPKLLFHYYDKDFNNEADTPDNFQSRRPNTSFCFLDIRSPGLGDTAMYLCATSRVRGLGDTEAFFGQGTRLTVV.

The gene calls are TRBV7-9 and TRBJ2-7, with no clear D. Germline CDR1 SEHNR, CDR2 FQNEAQ (reference sequence). This CDR3 is built from 13 residues. Trimming cost V 3 bases and J 0 bases, with 6 bases left between them. Here the CDR3 DNA reads TGTGCCAGCAGCTTGGCGCTCTCCTACGAGCAGTACTTC. Its protein product is CASSLALSYEQYF.

The rearrangement uses TRBV5-4 and TRBJ2-1, with 10 positions matching TRBD2. Germline V gene sequence: CDR1 SGHNT, CDR2 YYREEE (reference sequence). V shed 5 bases and J 8 bases; nucleotides not matched to a gene: 4. The CDR3 is 13 amino acids. The CDR3 coding sequence is TGTGCCAGCAGGGACGGGACTAGCGATGAGCAGTTCTTC. It specifies CASRDGTSDEQFF.

As for this clone: The junction departs from germline at one end; a sequencing error may be responsible. CDR3 amino acids: CASSSGGPLNEQFF. The CDR3 nucleotides are TGTGCTAGCAGCTCGGGAGGGCCTCTCAATGAGCAGTTCTTC. The V and J genes are TRBV7-7 and TRBJ2-1; 8 bases line up with TRBD2. This CDR3 is built from 14 residues. CDR1 is SSHAT and CDR2 is FNYEAQ in the germline V gene (reference sequence).

This chain joins TRBV4-2 and TRBJ2-5; D unresolved. CDR1 is LGHNA and CDR2 is YNFKEQ in the germline V gene. CDR3 length: 16 residues. Trimming stripped 0 bases from V and 2 bases from J, with 13 bases between. The chain's CDR3 is CASSQENRKGQETQYF. The DNA for the CDR3 is TGTGCCAGCAGCCAAGAAAACCGCAAAGGGCAAGAGACCCAGTACTTC.

Details on this clone: A junction end diverges from the germline sequence, so it may reflect a read error. J is TRBJ2-7 and V is TRBV6-5; D possibly matches TRBD1 or TRBD2 (5 bases each). CDR3 length: 11 amino acids. Germline lookup yields CDR1 MNHEY and CDR2 SVGAGI. This CDR3 is CASRYGGEQYF. DNA for the CDR3: TGTGCCAGCCGTTATGGGGGCGAGCAGTACTTC.

The chain couples TRBV25-1 to TRBJ1-5; tentative D call: TRBD1 (6 bases). The germline V and J ends were trimmed by 6 bases and 2 bases, with 14 bases remaining between them. This CDR3 comprises 15 residues. Germline CDR1 is MGHDK and CDR2 is SYGVNS. The CDR3 loop reads CASRIQGGGNQPQHF. In nucleotides, the CDR3 is TGTGCCAGCAGAATACAGGGAGGAGGCAATCAGCCCCAGCATTTT.

V is TRBV28 and J is TRBJ1-5; 9 nucleotides agree with TRBD1. Germline V gene data show CDR1 as MDHEN and CDR2 as SYDVKM. The V and J ends lost 4 bases and 4 bases, in that order; junction bases with no gene match: 5. The CDR3 has 15 amino acids. The CDR3 nucleotides read TGTGCCAGCAGTTACCCGGGACAGGGAAATCAGCCCCAGCATTTT. The encoded protein is CASSYPGQGNQPQHF.

This chain uses TRBV5-5 with TRBJ2-7; 11 positions agree with TRBD1. Germline assignment: CDR1 SGHKS and CDR2 YYEKEE (reference sequence). V was pared by 3 bases and J by 5 bases, with 4 bases of the junction left unmatched. CDR3 length: 14 amino acids. The CDR3 sequence: CASSSGQGANEQYF. In DNA form, the CDR3 reads TGTGCCAGCAGCTCCGGACAGGGGGCGAACGAGCAGTACTTC.

CDR3 coding DNA: TGTGCCAGCGGACATGGGGGGGTGGCTGAAGCTTTCTTT. Encoded protein: CASGHGGVAEAFF. The rearrangement links TRBV6-5 to TRBJ1-1; possibly TRBD1 for D (5 bases). This CDR3 region has 13 residues. The V gene's germline CDR1 is MNHEY and CDR2 SVGAGI. V was cut by 8 bases and J by 6 bases, with 16 bases left in between.

This sequence joins TRBV6-5 and TRBJ1-1; D is possibly TRBD1 (5 bases). Germline lookup yields CDR1 MNHEY and CDR2 SVGAGI. The CDR3 runs to 15 residues. Trimming removed 3 bases at V and 1 base at J, with 12 bases between. CDR3 sequence (DNA): TGTGCCAGCAGTTATGACCGAGGGGCGAACACTGAAGCTTTCTTT. Protein: CASSYDRGANTEAFF.

This clone has just one count. The chain recombines TRBV4-1 with TRBJ1-1; possibly TRBD1 for D (5 bases). Germline values: CDR1 MGHRA, CDR2 YSYEKL. The CDR3 runs to 15 residues. V gave up 1 base and J gave up 2 bases, with 11 bases separating them. Here the CDR3 reads CASSQGGRVNTEAFF. For the CDR3, the DNA is TGCGCCAGCAGCCAAGGGGGCAGAGTAAACACTGAAGCTTTCTTT.

The chain combines TRBV28 with TRBJ2-1, with no clear D. CDR1 is MDHEN and CDR2 is SYDVKM in the germline V gene. The CDR3 is made up of 15 amino acids. V was cut by 3 bases and J by 6 bases, with 15 bases left in between. This chain's CDR3 is CASSLVGRFPNEQFF. The CDR3 coding sequence is TGTGCCAGCAGTTTGGTGGGAAGGTTCCCCAATGAGCAGTTCTTC.

The chain carries TRBV27 and TRBJ2-7, with 11 bases matching TRBD2. Looked up from germline, CDR1 is MNHEY and CDR2 is SMNVEV (reference sequence). V was clipped by 4 bases and J by 12 bases; unmatched bases: 5. This CDR3 contains 12 residues. The CDR3 spells CASSSGLAARYF. In DNA, the CDR3 is TGTGCCAGCAGTTCGGGACTAGCGGCAAGGTACTTC.

Here the CDR3 DNA reads TGCGCCAGCAGCCGGGATGTTTTTAATGAAAAACTGTTTTTT. This gives the protein CASSRDVFNEKLFF. The chain employs TRBV5-1 and TRBJ1-4; unclear D gene. V was shortened by 4 bases and J by 4 bases, with 11 bases between the two germline ends. CDR3 length: 14 amino acids. Germline V CDR1 and CDR2: SGHRS, YFSETQ.

The V and J genes are TRBV28 and TRBJ1-2; D uncertain. The length of the CDR3 is 13 residues. The V end was cut by 2 bases, the J end by 8 bases, with 12 bases between. Germline CDR1 and CDR2: MDHEN and SYDVKM. The chain's CDR3 is CASSLGTGGGYTF. The CDR3 DNA follows: TGTGCCAGCAGTTTAGGTACCGGCGGCGGCTACACCTTC.

The chain recombines TRBV19 with TRBJ2-2; perhaps TRBD1 as D (5 bases). Trimming left V 3 bases short and J 1 base short, with 15 bases between. This CDR3 is built from 17 residues. Germline assignment: CDR1 LNHDA and CDR2 SQIVND (reference sequence). The CDR3 region has the DNA TGTGCCAGTAGTATTTTTTTGAGGACAAAGAACACCGGGGAGCTGTTTTTT. Its protein product is CASSIFLRTKNTGELFF.